This T cell receptor beta chain was sequenced for a study of blood T cell repertoires in COVID-19. Repertoires were generated with immunoSEQ multiplex PCR, while TCRdb's copy carries only in-frame clones and drops some. Here the sample spans about 80,000 clones, about 91% being singletons. Germline assignment: CDR1 SGHRS and CDR2 YFSETQ. V gave up 0 bases and J gave up 8 bases, with 11 bases separating them. The CDR3 contains 13 residues. Sequenced: peripheral blood. V and J are TRBV5-1 and TRBJ1-2, with D hard to call. This sequence originates from a woman aged 80 or over with acute or convalescent COVID-19. In DNA, the CDR3 is TGCGCCAGCAGCTTGGGCAACCGAGCCGGCTACACCTTC. This gives the protein CASSLGNRAGYTF.